This T cell receptor (beta chain) appears in the sequencing data of a study of blood T cell repertoires in COVID-19. About the research overall: Both acute and convalescent COVID-19 samples were obtained from the United States, Italy and Spain. PBMCs, B-cell-depleted T cells, or T cells were the source of the cDNA or gDNA that made up the material.

Patients from Seattle were sampled longitudinally, starting during active infection. In the original analysis: The authors estimated nucleated cell counts from reference gene primer amplification. The protocol was immunoSEQ multiplex PCR, while the TCRdb copy is restricted to in-frame clones and leaves out a portion. V, J and clone size derive from that table, while D and trimming were established from the DNA sequence. This table holds nearly 350,000 clones, 85% to 90% found once. The material sequenced was peripheral blood. The TCR comes from a woman in her seventies with COVID-19, enrolled during active disease.

This chain's CDR3 is CASSLVWGDEAFF. The CDR3 coding sequence is TGCGCCAGCAGCTTGGTATGGGGGGATGAAGCTTTCTTT. This chain joins TRBV5-1 and TRBJ1-1; the D gene is possibly TRBD1 (5 bases). CDR1 is SGHRS, CDR2 YFSETQ, per germline. V was cut by 0 bases and J by 7 bases, with 10 bases left in between. CDR3 length equals 13 residues.